These T cell receptor beta chains were read from a single sample in a study of T cells in Graves' hyperthyroidism and ophthalmopathy. One entry per CDR3 protein results from TCRdb running MiXCR on the multiplex PCR reads. The table records fewer than 650,000 distinct CDR3 sequences, roughly 14% of them present only once. Sequencing was performed on blood. The source of these receptors is a woman between 35 and 50 years old with Graves' ophthalmopathy. The CDR3 runs from the conserved cysteine through the conserved F or W. A D gene is named only where the DNA matches it firmly. Rows may omit the clone size; those that give it use once, few, many or a size class.

J gene | clone size | D gene | V gene | CDR3 protein | CDR3 DNA
TRBJ2-7 | many | NA | TRBV27 | CASSLARNYEQYF | TGTGCCAGCAGTCTTGCTAGGAACTACGAGCAGTACTTC
TRBJ2-6 | once | NA | TRBV7-3 | CASSSGSHVLTF | TGTGCCAGCAGTTCGGGGTCCCACGTCCTGACTTTC
TRBJ1-5 | many | TRBD1 | TRBV20-1 | CSANPGTGSGQPQHF | TGCAGTGCTAACCCCGGGACAGGGAGCGGTCAGCCCCAGCATTTT
TRBJ2-3 | NA | NA | TRBV12-3/TRBV12-4 | CASSPQIMDTQYF | TGTGCCAGCAGCCCCCAGATAATGGATACGCAGTATTTT
TRBJ2-7 | NA | NA | TRBV7-6 | CASSLETTYEQYF | TGTGCCAGCAGCTTGGAGACAACCTACGAGCAGTACTTC
TRBJ1-1 | many | TRBD1 | TRBV4-1 | CASSQRTGSNTEAFF | TGCGCCAGCAGCCAACGGACAGGCTCGAACACTGAAGCTTTCTTT
TRBJ2-5 | many | NA | TRBV7-9 | CASSLLAPQETQYF | TGTGCCAGCAGCTTACTGGCTCCACAAGAGACCCAGTACTTC
TRBJ2-7 | many | TRBD2 | TRBV3-1 | CASSQALTSGSEQYF | TGTGCCAGCAGCCAAGCCTTAACTAGCGGGAGCGAGCAGTACTTC
TRBJ1-1 | many | NA | TRBV7-2 | CASSFALGGGGTEAFF | TGTGCCAGCAGCTTCGCCCTGGGGGGGGGAGGCACTGAAGCTTTCTTT
TRBJ1-5 | many | NA | TRBV12-3/TRBV12-4 | CASSFYNQPQHF | TGTGCCAGCAGTTTCTATAATCAGCCCCAGCATTTT
TRBJ2-7 | NA | NA | TRBV6-2/TRBV6-3 | CASSYPLGKTGSYEQYF | TGTGCCAGCAGTTATCCATTGGGCAAGACAGGCTCCTACGAGCAGTACTTC
TRBJ2-5 | many | TRBD2 | TRBV5-5 | CASAGLAGVRQETQYF | TGTGCCAGCGCGGGACTAGCGGGAGTGAGGCAAGAGACCCAGTACTTC
TRBJ2-7 | many | NA | TRBV5-1 | CASSLNSGGFAYEQYF | TGCGCCAGCAGCTTGAACTCTGGGGGGTTCGCCTACGAGCAGTACTTC
TRBJ1-1 | many | NA | TRBV14 | CASSLGVWNTEAFF | TGTGCCAGCAGCCTCGGGGTGTGGAACACTGAAGCTTTCTTT
TRBJ1-2 | many | NA | TRBV19 | CASSTSGVYGYTF | TGTGCCAGTAGTACCTCAGGGGTCTATGGCTACACCTTC
TRBJ2-7 | many | NA | TRBV6-1 | CASSEIPGAYEQYF | TGTGCCAGCAGTGAAATCCCGGGAGCCTACGAGCAGTACTTC
TRBJ1-2 | many | TRBD1 | TRBV28 | CASSTPRQGGNYGYTF | TGTGCCAGCAGTACCCCCAGACAGGGAGGTAACTATGGCTACACCTTC
TRBJ1-1 | NA | NA | TRBV7-2 | CASSLGITLEAFF | TGTGCCAGCAGCTTAGGGATAACCTTAGAAGCTTTCTTT
TRBJ2-5 | many | NA | TRBV6-1 | CASSEGGSGSGTQYF | TGTGCCAGCAGTGAAGGGGGAAGCGGATCAGGGACCCAGTACTTC
TRBJ1-1 | many | NA | TRBV6-2/TRBV6-3 | CASSYSQLDLNTEAFF | TGTGCCAGCAGTTACTCGCAGCTCGATCTGAACACTGAAGCTTTCTTT
TRBJ1-2 | many | NA | TRBV27 | CASSLYRDYGYTF | TGTGCCAGCAGTTTATACAGGGACTATGGCTACACCTTC
TRBJ2-7 | many | TRBD2 | TRBV28 | CASTLQLAGGLYEQYF | TGTGCCAGCACCTTGCAGTTGGCGGGAGGGCTCTACGAGCAGTACTTC
TRBJ1-2 | many | TRBD1 | TRBV12-3/TRBV12-4 | CASSPTPRDRIYGYTF | TGTGCCAGCAGTCCCACCCCCCGGGACAGAATATATGGCTACACCTTC
TRBJ2-2 | many | NA | TRBV12-3/TRBV12-4 | CASRPPGPSNTGELFF | TGTGCCAGCAGGCCTCCAGGGCCCTCGAACACCGGGGAGCTGTTTTTT
TRBJ1-6 | few | NA | TRBV20-1 | CSARRTENSPLHF | TGCAGTGCTAGAAGGACAGAGAATTCACCCCTCCACTTT
TRBJ2-4 | many | NA | TRBV11-2 | CASSLTLKDIQYF | TGTGCCAGCAGCTTAACTTTGAAGGACATTCAGTACTTC
TRBJ1-6 | NA | NA | TRBV12-3/TRBV12-4 | CASSFTGGGYNSPLHF | TGTGCCAGCAGTTTCACGGGGGGCGGCTATAATTCACCCCTCCACTTT
TRBJ2-5 | many | NA | TRBV4-2 | CASSQEEARMETQYF | TGTGCCAGCAGCCAAGAGGAGGCGAGAATGGAGACCCAGTACTTC
TRBJ2-5 | NA | TRBD2 | TRBV20-1 | CSAGTSEGETQYF | TGCAGTGCAGGGACTAGCGAAGGGGAGACCCAGTACTTC
TRBJ1-1 | once | TRBD1 | TRBV19 | CASSIGVWDRTNTEAFF | TGTGCCAGTAGTATAGGGGTATGGGACAGGACGAACACTGAAGCTTTCTTT
TRBJ2-4 | NA | NA | TRBV30 | CAWAYELWDIQYF | TGTGCCTGGGCATATGAGCTGTGGGACATTCAGTACTTC
TRBJ2-7 | many | NA | TRBV7-2 | CASSLVSPDYEQYF | TGTGCCAGCAGCTTAGTTTCCCCGGACTACGAGCAGTACTTC
TRBJ1-2 | many | NA | TRBV6-5 | CASRPMTEMGGYTF | TGTGCCAGCAGACCAATGACAGAAATGGGAGGCTACACCTTC
TRBJ1-5 | few | NA | TRBV12-3/TRBV12-4 | CASSLNTHQPQHF | TGTGCCAGCAGTTTGAACACTCATCAGCCCCAGCATTTT
TRBJ2-3 | NA | NA | TRBV27 | CASSLLGSDTQYF | TGTGCCAGCAGTTTATTGGGTTCGGATACGCAGTATTTT
TRBJ1-1 | many | TRBD1 | TRBV12-5 | CASGLAGGTEAFF | TGTGCTAGTGGCCTGGCAGGGGGTACTGAAGCTTTCTTT
TRBJ2-5 | many | NA | TRBV30 | CAWSRFDLQETQYF | TGTGCCTGGTCCCGTTTTGATCTTCAAGAGACCCAGTACTTC
TRBJ2-3 | few | NA | TRBV12-3/TRBV12-4 | CASSLHDSQAQYF | TGTGCCAGCAGTTTACACGACAGTCAGGCGCAGTATTTT
TRBJ2-7 | NA | NA | TRBV5-4 | CASSLEGGGASEQYF | TGTGCCAGCAGCTTGGAGGGAGGCGGCGCGTCCGAGCAGTACTTC
TRBJ2-7 | many | TRBD1 | TRBV6-5 | CASSHRDSSYEQYF | TGTGCCAGCAGTCACCGGGACAGCTCCTACGAGCAGTACTTC
TRBJ2-2 | NA | TRBD2 | TRBV29-1 | CSVEIRGVVTGELFF | TGCAGCGTTGAGATCCGGGGGGTTGTCACCGGGGAGCTGTTTTTT
TRBJ1-1 | many | NA | TRBV15 | CATSRANTEAFF | TGTGCCACCAGCAGAGCGAACACTGAAGCTTTCTTT
TRBJ2-5 | many | NA | TRBV6-2/TRBV6-3 | CASSTPTGGETQYF | TGTGCCAGCAGTACCCCGACCGGAGGCGAGACCCAGTACTTC
TRBJ2-2 | NA | TRBD2 | TRBV6-1 | CASTPSGETGELFF | TGTGCCAGCACCCCTAGCGGGGAAACCGGGGAGCTGTTTTTT
TRBJ2-6 | few | NA | TRBV11-2 | CASSLDSGGLSGANVLTF | TGTGCCAGCAGCTTAGATTCTGGCGGACTCTCTGGGGCCAACGTCCTGACTTTC
TRBJ2-2 | many | NA | TRBV10-3 | CAISESNAGELFF | TGTGCCATCAGTGAGTCGAACGCCGGGGAGCTGTTTTTT
TRBJ2-6 | few | NA | TRBV12-3/TRBV12-4 | CASSSFDFSGANVLTF | TGTGCCAGCAGTTCCTTCGATTTCTCTGGGGCCAACGTCCTGACTTTC
TRBJ1-2 | many | TRBD1 | TRBV2 | CASSNRDRVIYGYTF | TGTGCCAGCAGCAACCGGGACAGGGTCATCTATGGCTACACCTTC
TRBJ1-2 | many | NA | TRBV6-2/TRBV6-3 | CASSYSEGRYGYTF | TGTGCCAGCAGTTACTCGGAGGGACGGTATGGCTACACCTTC
TRBJ1-3 | NA | NA | TRBV6-1 | CASSELGGTGNTIYF | TGTGCCAGCAGTGAATTAGGAGGAACTGGAAACACCATATATTTT
TRBJ2-7 | NA | TRBD2 | TRBV6-2/TRBV6-3 | CASSTALAGAYEQYF | TGTGCCAGCAGTACCGCACTAGCGGGAGCCTACGAGCAGTACTTC
TRBJ2-5 | many | TRBD2 | TRBV20-1 | CSALSGNGETQYF | TGCAGTGCCCTTAGCGGGAACGGAGAGACCCAGTACTTC